These 23 T cell receptor beta chains were all obtained from the same sample, sequenced in a study of T cell responses to AZD1222 COVID-19 vaccine. The table came from immunoSEQ multiplex PCR; TCRdb's copy has only in-frame clones and leaves some out. The sample has roughly 140,000 clones; approximately 94% are singletons. The sequences come from peripheral blood, collected on day 0 of AZD1222 vaccination. The receptor set was obtained from an adult in good health.

J is TRBJ1-5 and V is TRBV5-6; D possibly corresponds to TRBD1 (6 bases). Germline V gene data show CDR1 as SGHDT and CDR2 as YYEEEE. This CDR3 has 15 amino acids. The ends were cut back, 1 base at V and 5 bases at J, with 13 bases in the middle. The CDR3 DNA reads as TGTGCCAGCAGCTTGACCGGGGGCGAATATCAGCCCCAGCATTTT. It yields the protein CASSLTGGEYQPQHF.

The J gene is TRBJ2-5, the V gene TRBV5-4; D may be TRBD1 (5 bases). The CDR3 has 15 amino acids. The germline gives CDR1 SGHNT, CDR2 YYREEE (reference sequence). V lost 5 bases and J 0 bases, leaving 14 bases between the germline ends. The CDR3 nucleotides are TGTGCCAGCAGGGCCGACAGAAGACACCAAGAGACCCAGTACTTC. It codes for CASRADRRHQETQYF.

J is TRBJ1-5 and V is TRBV16; no clear D. Per germline, CDR1 KGHSY and CDR2 FQNENV. With 0 bases removed from V and 6 bases from J, the gap between germline ends came to 9 bases. This CDR3 region has 14 residues. CDR3 amino acids: CASSQSEGAQPQHF. CDR3 coding DNA: TGTGCCAGCAGCCAATCGGAAGGTGCTCAGCCCCAGCATTTT.

The genes are TRBV2 and TRBJ2-7; D is possibly TRBD2 (5 bases). The CDR3 covers 12 residues. With 6 bases removed from V and 6 bases from J, the gap between germline ends came to 12 bases. Germline V gene lookup returns CDR1 SNHLY and CDR2 FYNNEI. The CDR3 sequence: CASRVEVFEQYF. CDR3 sequence (DNA): TGTGCCAGCAGGGTGGAGGTCTTCGAGCAGTACTTC.

This chain uses TRBV7-8 with TRBJ1-1, with D maybe TRBD1 (6 bases). This CDR3 is 14 amino acids long. The germline V gene has CDR1 SGHVS and CDR2 FQNEAQ. Trimming took off 5 bases at V and 2 bases at J, with 12 bases between the two ends. CDR3 residues: CASSPWGGNTEAFF. The CDR3 DNA is TGTGCCAGCAGCCCCTGGGGGGGCAACACTGAAGCTTTCTTT.

This chain uses TRBV5-6 with TRBJ1-4, with D uncertain. Per germline, CDR1 SGHDT and CDR2 YYEEEE. The CDR3 is 15 amino acids. The V gene lost 0 bases and the J gene lost 4 bases, with 10 bases spanning the gap. The CDR3 DNA reads as TGTGCCAGCAGCTTGGACAGTGGAATTAATGAAAAACTGTTTTTT. Translating it yields CASSLDSGINEKLFF.

This CDR3 reads CASIRGENYGYTF. Here the CDR3 DNA reads TGCGCCAGCATAAGGGGCGAGAACTATGGCTACACCTTC. This chain links TRBV23-1 with TRBJ1-2; TRBD1 might be the D (5 bases). TRBV23-1 is classed as an ORF, of uncertain function. This CDR3 contains 13 residues. Trimming shortened V by 7 bases and J by 2 bases, and 11 bases separated the two germline ends.

The chain uses TRBV9 and TRBJ1-3; possibly TRBD1 for D (5 bases). The CDR3 loop spans 18 amino acids. V was trimmed by 4 bases and J by 0 bases, leaving 20 bases between them. Germline V gene data show CDR1 as SGDLS and CDR2 as YYNGEE. The CDR3 sequence is CASSTRQTKALSGNTIYF. For the CDR3, the DNA is TGTGCCAGCAGCACCCGACAGACCAAGGCCCTCTCTGGAAACACCATATATTTT.

This clone was picked up one time. The chain carries TRBV7-9 and TRBJ2-1; the match to TRBD2 covers 10 bases. Unmatched junction bases numbered 10, after V lost 7 bases and J lost 10 bases. This CDR3 has 14 amino acids. Germline CDR1 is SEHNR and CDR2 is FQNEAQ (reference sequence). The chain's CDR3 is CASNKAGGPEEQFF. The CDR3 nucleotides are TGTGCCAGCAACAAAGCGGGAGGGCCGGAAGAGCAGTTCTTC.

This clone has just one count. This chain links TRBV30 with TRBJ2-1, with D tentatively TRBD2 (6 bases). The germline V gene has CDR1 GTSNPN and CDR2 SVGIG (reference sequence). V was clipped by 1 base and J by 4 bases, with 8 bases between them. The CDR3 consists of 13 residues. The chain's CDR3 is CAWSALAYNEQFF. In DNA form, the CDR3 reads TGTGCCTGGAGTGCACTAGCTTACAATGAGCAGTTCTTC.

This clone has a handful of counts. The V gene is TRBV7-3, the J gene TRBJ1-4; 7 positions agree with TRBD1. The CDR3 runs 15 residues. The ends lost 4 bases at V and 4 bases at J; junction bases unmatched: 6. Germline-derived CDR1 and CDR2 are SGHTA and FQGTGA. The CDR3 protein is CASSSQGVVNEKLFF. The CDR3 region has the DNA TGTGCCAGCAGCTCCCAGGGGGTAGTTAATGAAAAACTGTTTTTT.

V and J are TRBV6-2 or TRBV6-3 and TRBJ1-1; a possible D gene is TRBD1 (6 bases). From germline, CDR1 is MNHEY and CDR2 SVGEGT. The CDR3 is made up of 13 amino acids. The V gene lost 2 bases and the J gene lost 5 bases, with 9 bases spanning the gap. The CDR3 sequence is CASSYKGETEAFF. For the CDR3, the DNA is TGTGCCAGCAGTTACAAGGGGGAAACTGAAGCTTTCTTT.

The CDR3 reads CASSPGLAGDYEQYF. As DNA, the CDR3 is TGTGCCAGCAGCCCGGGACTAGCGGGAGATTACGAGCAGTACTTC. The rearrangement uses TRBV3-1 (or the pseudogene TRBV3-2) and TRBJ2-7; the match to TRBD2 covers 14 bases. V shed 4 bases and J 4 bases; nucleotides not matched to a gene: 3. The CDR3 loop spans 15 amino acids. Germline V gene lookup returns CDR1 LGHDT and CDR2 YNNKEL (reference sequence).

The chain carries TRBV12-3 or TRBV12-4 and TRBJ2-7; the D is unclear. The CDR3 covers 12 residues. V lost 4 bases and J 6 bases, leaving 10 bases between the germline ends. In DNA, the CDR3 is TGTGCCAGCAGTTGGTACTTGGGCGAGCAGTACTTC. Encoded protein: CASSWYLGEQYF.

J is TRBJ2-7 and V is TRBV7-3, with 7 positions matching TRBD1. The CDR3 covers 15 residues. J gave up 4 bases and V 5 bases, and 11 bases lay outside the gene matches. Germline V gene data show CDR1 as SGHTA and CDR2 as FQGTGA. The CDR3 DNA reads TGTGCCAGCAGCCCCCTAGCCGGGACAGCTTACGAGCAGTACTTC. It yields the protein CASSPLAGTAYEQYF.

In nucleotides, the CDR3 is TGCGCCAGCAGCCAGGTTCTCAACACCGGGGAGCTGTTTTTT. Translating it yields CASSQVLNTGELFF. This chain joins TRBV4-1 and TRBJ2-2; no clear D gene. V lost 3 bases and J 2 bases, leaving 7 bases between the germline ends. Germline CDR1 reads MGHRA; CDR2 reads YSYEKL. The CDR3 runs 14 residues.

This chain connects TRBV7-6 to TRBJ2-1, with a weak D call TRBD2 (6 bases). Trimming cost V 5 bases and J 2 bases, with 16 bases left between them. The CDR3 consists of 16 residues. Germline V gene lookup returns CDR1 SGHVS and CDR2 FNYEAQ. DNA of the CDR3: TGTGCCAGCAGCCCCGCGGGGAGCGGGCCCTACAATGAGCAGTTCTTC. It translates to CASSPAGSGPYNEQFF.

The chain carries TRBV29-1 and TRBJ2-3, with 8 bases lining up with TRBD1. This CDR3 comprises 12 residues. V shed 8 bases, J shed 1 base, and the junction held 2 bases outside the gene matches. Germline lookup yields CDR1 SQVTM and CDR2 ANQGSEA. CDR3 protein: CSLGQGTDTQYF. CDR3 in DNA: TGCAGCCTGGGACAGGGCACAGATACGCAGTATTTT.

The chain couples TRBV13 to TRBJ1-1, with D maybe TRBD1 (6 bases). Germline-derived CDR1 and CDR2 are PRHDT and FYEKMQ (reference sequence). The CDR3 is 14 residues long. The germline V and J ends were trimmed by 6 bases and 5 bases, with 16 bases remaining between them. Written as DNA, the CDR3 is TGTGCCAGCAGGCCCCTGGGTAGGGGGACTGAAGCTTTCTTT. It translates to CASRPLGRGTEAFF.

As to this clone: The junction does not match germline at one end; this may be a read error. This rearrangement joins TRBV7-9 to TRBJ2-3; 14 bases are a match to TRBD2. This CDR3 is 18 amino acids long. CDR1 is SEHNR, CDR2 FQNEAQ, per germline (reference sequence). This CDR3 is CASRGLAGETSGTDTQYF. CDR3 coding DNA: TGTGCCAGCAGGGGACTAGCGGGGGAAACCTCTGGCACGGATACGCAGTATTTT.

The chain recombines TRBV5-1 with TRBJ1-2, with D perhaps TRBD1 (6 bases). Germline V gene data show CDR1 as SGHRS and CDR2 as YFSETQ. Trimming stripped 0 bases from V and 8 bases from J, with 17 bases between. This CDR3 spans 15 amino acids. CDR3 DNA: TGCGCCAGCAGCTTGGCGACGACAGGAGCTATGGGCTACACCTTC. This codes for CASSLATTGAMGYTF.

The chain couples TRBV7-2 to TRBJ2-3; 9 nucleotides line up with TRBD1. CDR3 length: 18 residues. V lost 1 base to trimming and J lost 0 bases; unmatched junction nucleotides: 8. CDR1 is SGHTA and CDR2 is FQGNSA in the germline V gene. The CDR3 bases are TGTGCCAGCAGCTTAGTTGGGACAGGGCAAACTAGCACAGATACGCAGTATTTT. It is translated as CASSLVGTGQTSTDTQYF.

The V call is TRBV5-4, the J call TRBJ2-2; D possibly corresponds to TRBD1 (6 bases). V shed 7 bases and J shed 3 bases, with 10 bases lying between them. This CDR3 comprises 13 residues. The germline gives CDR1 SGHNT, CDR2 YYREEE (reference sequence). The CDR3 DNA sequence: TGTGCCAGCGCGGACAGCTACACCGGGGAGCTGTTTTTT. It specifies CASADSYTGELFF.